This is a list of T cell receptor beta chains from one sample in a study of cytomegalovirus exposure and HLA in healthy donors. Profiling relied on immunoSEQ multiplex PCR, and the TCRdb table lists in-frame clones only, not all of them. Here the sample spans a few hundred thousand clones, roughly 90% being singletons. The sample comprised PBMCs. Receptors were obtained from a woman aged 18 to 35 in good health and CMV-seronegative. CDR3s include the opening cysteine and the closing phenylalanine or tryptophan. The D gene is left open where the match is weak. Clone sizes are given selectively: once, few, many, or a class where the clone is expanded.

clone_size j_call d_call v_call cdr3_nt cdr3_aa
. TRBJ1-5 . TRBV6-6 TGTGCCAGCAGTCCCCCCGGAGGGCTGGGCAATCAGCCCCAGCATTTT CASSPPGGLGNQPQHF
. TRBJ1-4 . TRBV5-1 TGCGCCAGCAGCCCTGGGCGGAGGTTTAATGAAAAACTGTTTTTT CASSPGRRFNEKLFF
once TRBJ1-5 . TRBV19 TGTGCCAGTAGCGACAGGATCAGCCAGCCCCAGCATTTT CASSDRISQPQHF
. TRBJ2-1 TRBD2 TRBV28 TGTGCCACGAGGGGAGCGGGAGTGGGTGAGCAGTTCTTC CATRGAGVGEQFF
. TRBJ1-5 TRBD1 TRBV27 TGTGCCAGCAGCCTTGGGACAGGGGGCGATCAGCCCCAGCATTTT CASSLGTGGDQPQHF
. TRBJ2-7 TRBD2 TRBV6-5 TGTGCCAGCAGTTACTCTGGACTAGCGGACACCTACGAGCAGTACTTC CASSYSGLADTYEQYF
. TRBJ2-1 . TRBV29-1 TGCAGCGCATTTAGCTCCTACAATGAGCAGTTCTTC CSAFSSYNEQFF
few TRBJ1-5 TRBD1 TRBV6-6 TGTGCCAGCAGTCACGGACAGGGCAATCAGCCCCAGCATTTT CASSHGQGNQPQHF
. TRBJ2-5 . TRBV7-9 TGTGCCAGCAGCTTAGATCGAGAGACCCAGTACTTC CASSLDRETQYF
. TRBJ2-1 . TRBV11-2 TGTGCCAGCAGCTTAGTGGGAGCCTACAATGAGCAGTTCTTC CASSLVGAYNEQFF
few TRBJ2-7 TRBD2 TRBV5-1 TGCGCCAGCAGCTCCCCCAGCGGGAGAGAGGAGCAGTACTTC CASSSPSGREEQYF
. TRBJ1-1 TRBD1 TRBV30 TGTGCCTGGAGTGTTTTTGTGAAGTACCAGGGGGGAAAGCCAATGGCGAACACTGAAGCTTTCTTT CAWSVFVKYQGGKPMANTEAFF
. TRBJ1-2 TRBD1 TRBV7-3 TGTGCCAGCAGCACCACAGAGACAGGGAGGGGCTACACCTTC CASSTTETGRGYTF
. TRBJ2-1 . TRBV18 TGTGCCAGCTCCAACTACAATGAGCAGTTCTTC CASSNYNEQFF
. TRBJ1-1 TRBD1 TRBV29-1 TGCAGTGCAAACAGGGGGCCGGGGGACACTGAAGCTTTCTTT CSANRGPGDTEAFF
. TRBJ2-7 . TRBV7-8 TGTGCCAGCAGCCGACAGCGGGTTTCCTACGAGCAGTACTTC CASSRQRVSYEQYF
. TRBJ2-4 . TRBV7-2 TGTGCCAGCAGGCAGACTAGGGAAAACATTCAGTACTTC CASRQTRENIQYF
. TRBJ2-7 TRBD2 TRBV10-3 TGTGCCATCAGTGAGGTGACAGGCGGGGGGGGCTACGAGCAGTACTTC CAISEVTGGGGYEQYF
. TRBJ2-5 . TRBV28 TGTGCCAGCAGTCAACCCGACAGACAAGAGACCCAGTACTTC CASSQPDRQETQYF
. TRBJ2-1 TRBD2 TRBV11-1 TGTGCCAGCAGCCCTCCTGGGGAGCGGGAGAGGCAGTTCTTC CASSPPGERERQFF
once TRBJ2-2 . TRBV25-1 TGTGCCAGCAGTGAACCACAGCTGACCGGGGAGCTGTTTTTT CASSEPQLTGELFF
. TRBJ2-5 . TRBV27 TGTGCCAGCAGTATACAGGGTCACCGGGAGACCCAGTACTTC CASSIQGHRETQYF
. TRBJ1-5 TRBD1 TRBV18 TGTGCCAGCTCACCCGACAGGGGGCAGGTCAATCAGCCCCAGCATTTT CASSPDRGQVNQPQHF
. TRBJ1-1 TRBD1 TRBV5-1 TGCGCCAGCGGGGGACAGGGGAACACTGAAGCTTTCTTT CASGGQGNTEAFF
. TRBJ1-1 . TRBV4-3 TGCGCCAGCAGCCAAGAAGGGAGTGAAGCTTTCTTT CASSQEGSEAFF